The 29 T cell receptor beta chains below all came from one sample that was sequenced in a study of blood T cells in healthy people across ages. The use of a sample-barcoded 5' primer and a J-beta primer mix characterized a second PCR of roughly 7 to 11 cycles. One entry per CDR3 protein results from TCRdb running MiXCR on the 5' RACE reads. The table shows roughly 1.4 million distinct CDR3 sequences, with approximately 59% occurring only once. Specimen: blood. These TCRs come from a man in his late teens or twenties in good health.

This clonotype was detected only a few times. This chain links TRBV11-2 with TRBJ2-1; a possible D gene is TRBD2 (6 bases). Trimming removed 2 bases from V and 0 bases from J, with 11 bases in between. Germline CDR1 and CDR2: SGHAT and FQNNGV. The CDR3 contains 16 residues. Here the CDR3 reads CASSLNREYSYNEQFF. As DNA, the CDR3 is TGTGCCAGCAGCTTAAATCGGGAGTACTCCTACAATGAGCAGTTCTTC.

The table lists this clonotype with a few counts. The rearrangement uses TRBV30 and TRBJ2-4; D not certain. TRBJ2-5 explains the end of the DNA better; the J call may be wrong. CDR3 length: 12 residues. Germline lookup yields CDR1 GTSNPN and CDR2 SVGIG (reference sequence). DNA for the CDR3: TGTGCCTGCAAGTTCGATATGGAGACCCAGTACTTC. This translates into CACKFDMETQYF.

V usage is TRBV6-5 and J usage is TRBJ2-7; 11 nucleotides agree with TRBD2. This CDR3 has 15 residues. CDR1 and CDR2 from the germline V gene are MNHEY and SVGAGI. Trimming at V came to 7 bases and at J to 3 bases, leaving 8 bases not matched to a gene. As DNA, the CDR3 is TGTGCCAGCAAGTGGACTAGCGGGCTAAGCTACGAGCAGTACTTC. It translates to CASKWTSGLSYEQYF.

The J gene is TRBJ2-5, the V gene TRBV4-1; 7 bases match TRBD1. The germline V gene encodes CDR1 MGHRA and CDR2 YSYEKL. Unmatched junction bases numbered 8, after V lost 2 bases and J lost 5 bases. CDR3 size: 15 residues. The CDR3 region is CASSQPRQGRETQYF. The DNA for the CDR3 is TGCGCCAGCAGCCAACCCAGACAGGGCCGGGAGACCCAGTACTTC.

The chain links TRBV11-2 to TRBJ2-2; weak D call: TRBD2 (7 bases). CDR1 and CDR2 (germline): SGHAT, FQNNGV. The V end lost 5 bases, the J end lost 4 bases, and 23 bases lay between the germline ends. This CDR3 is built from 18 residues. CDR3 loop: CASSQISTGGLVTGELFF. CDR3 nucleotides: TGTGCCAGCAGCCAAATTTCCACGGGGGGCCTTGTCACCGGGGAGCTGTTTTTT.

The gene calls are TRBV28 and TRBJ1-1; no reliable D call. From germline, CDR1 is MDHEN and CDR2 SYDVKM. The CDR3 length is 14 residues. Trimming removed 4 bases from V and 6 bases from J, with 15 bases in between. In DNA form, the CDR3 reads TGTGCCAGCAGTTCTATCCTGTTATGGGCTGAAGCTTTCTTT. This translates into CASSSILLWAEAFF.

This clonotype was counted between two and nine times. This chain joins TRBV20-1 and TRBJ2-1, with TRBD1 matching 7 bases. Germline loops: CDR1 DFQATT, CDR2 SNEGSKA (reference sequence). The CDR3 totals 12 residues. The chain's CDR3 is CRGQIGYNEQFF. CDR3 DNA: TGCAGGGGACAGATTGGATACAATGAGCAGTTCTTC.

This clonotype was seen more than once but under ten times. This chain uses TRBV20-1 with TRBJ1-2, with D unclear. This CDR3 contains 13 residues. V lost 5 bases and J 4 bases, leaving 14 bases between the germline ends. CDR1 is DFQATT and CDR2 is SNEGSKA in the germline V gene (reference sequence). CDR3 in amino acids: CSAPIGPFYGYTF. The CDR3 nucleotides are TGCAGTGCTCCGATTGGACCGTTCTATGGCTACACCTTC.

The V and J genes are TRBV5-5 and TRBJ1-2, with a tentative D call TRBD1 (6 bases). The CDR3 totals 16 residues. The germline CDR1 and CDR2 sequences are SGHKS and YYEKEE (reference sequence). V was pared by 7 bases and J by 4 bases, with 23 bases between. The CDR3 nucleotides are TGTGCCAGCGGACTTGATGCCGGGACACCCGTCTATGGCTACACCTTC. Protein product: CASGLDAGTPVYGYTF.

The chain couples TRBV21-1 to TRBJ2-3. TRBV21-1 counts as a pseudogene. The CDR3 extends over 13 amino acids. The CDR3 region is CAGGSLITDTQYF. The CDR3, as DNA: TGTGCCGGCGGGTCACTGATCACAGATACGCAGTATTTT.

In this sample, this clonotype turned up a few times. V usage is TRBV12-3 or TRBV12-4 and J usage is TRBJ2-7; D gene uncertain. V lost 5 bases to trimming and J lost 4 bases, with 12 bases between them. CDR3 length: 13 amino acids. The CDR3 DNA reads TGTGCCAGCAGTCCCCGGTTTCTATACGAGCAGTACTTC. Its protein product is CASSPRFLYEQYF.

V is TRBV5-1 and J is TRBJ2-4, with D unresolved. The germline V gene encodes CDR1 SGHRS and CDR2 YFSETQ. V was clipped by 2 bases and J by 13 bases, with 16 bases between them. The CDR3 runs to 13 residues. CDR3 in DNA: TGCGCCAGCAGCTTTGCCAGTTCCGTGGAGCAGTACTTC. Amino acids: CASSFASSVEQYF.

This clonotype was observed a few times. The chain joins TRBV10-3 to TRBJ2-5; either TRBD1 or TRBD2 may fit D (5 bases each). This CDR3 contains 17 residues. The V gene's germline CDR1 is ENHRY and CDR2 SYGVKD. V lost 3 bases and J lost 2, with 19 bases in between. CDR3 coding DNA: TGTGCCATCAGTGAAGAGTCGGGGCTAGTGGGGCAAGAGACCCAGTACTTC. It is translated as CAISEESGLVGQETQYF.

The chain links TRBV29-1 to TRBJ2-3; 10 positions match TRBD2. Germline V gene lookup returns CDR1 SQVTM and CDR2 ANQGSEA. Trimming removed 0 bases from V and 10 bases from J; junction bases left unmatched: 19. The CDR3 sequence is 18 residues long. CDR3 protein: CSVEDRSPGSSGGNAQYF. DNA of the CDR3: TGCAGCGTTGAAGATCGGTCCCCCGGGTCTAGCGGGGGAAATGCGCAGTATTTT.

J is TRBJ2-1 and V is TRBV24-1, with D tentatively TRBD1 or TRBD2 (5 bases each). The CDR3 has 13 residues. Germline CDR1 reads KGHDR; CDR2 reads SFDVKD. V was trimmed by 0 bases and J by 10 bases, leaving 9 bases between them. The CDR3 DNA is TGTGCCACCAGTGATTTGGGGGGTGCCGAGCAGTTCTTC. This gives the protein CATSDLGGAEQFF.

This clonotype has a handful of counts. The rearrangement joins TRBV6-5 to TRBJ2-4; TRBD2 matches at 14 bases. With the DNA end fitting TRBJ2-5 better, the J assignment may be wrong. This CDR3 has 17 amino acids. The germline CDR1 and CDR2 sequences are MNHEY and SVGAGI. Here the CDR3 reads CASSWTSGGRSVETQYF. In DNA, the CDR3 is TGTGCCAGCAGTTGGACTAGCGGGGGGCGGAGTGTGGAGACCCAGTACTTC.

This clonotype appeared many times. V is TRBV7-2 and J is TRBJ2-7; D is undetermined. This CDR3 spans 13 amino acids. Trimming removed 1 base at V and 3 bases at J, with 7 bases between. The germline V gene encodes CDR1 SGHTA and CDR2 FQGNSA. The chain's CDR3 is CASSLGTFYEQYF. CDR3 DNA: TGTGCCAGCAGCTTAGGGACCTTCTACGAGCAGTACTTC.

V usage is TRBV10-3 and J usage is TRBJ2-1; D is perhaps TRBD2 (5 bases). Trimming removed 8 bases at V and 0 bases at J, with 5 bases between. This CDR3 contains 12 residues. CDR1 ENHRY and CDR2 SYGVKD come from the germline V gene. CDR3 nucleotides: TGTGCCATCGGAGGCTCCTACAATGAGCAGTTCTTC. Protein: CAIGGSYNEQFF.

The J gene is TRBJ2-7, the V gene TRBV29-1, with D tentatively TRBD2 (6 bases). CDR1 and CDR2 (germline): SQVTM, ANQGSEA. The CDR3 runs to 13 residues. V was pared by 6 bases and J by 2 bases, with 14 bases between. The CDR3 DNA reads TGCAGCGTCGCGGGACGGAACCCCTACGAGCAGTACTTC. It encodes CSVAGRNPYEQYF.

DNA for the CDR3: TGTGCCAGCAGCTTAGGGCCGGGACTAGCGGATTACGAGCAGTACTTC. Residues: CASSLGPGLADYEQYF. The chain uses TRBV7-9 and TRBJ2-5; TRBD2 matches 11 bases. The DNA end is more similar to TRBJ2-7, so the J call may be wrong. Germline V gene lookup returns CDR1 SEHNR and CDR2 FQNEAQ (reference sequence). The CDR3 covers 16 residues.

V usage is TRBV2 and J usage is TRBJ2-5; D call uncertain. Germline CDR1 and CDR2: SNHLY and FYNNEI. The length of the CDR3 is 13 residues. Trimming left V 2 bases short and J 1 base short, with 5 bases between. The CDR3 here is CASSERSQETQYF. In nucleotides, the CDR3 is TGTGCCAGCAGTGAAAGGAGCCAAGAGACCCAGTACTTC.

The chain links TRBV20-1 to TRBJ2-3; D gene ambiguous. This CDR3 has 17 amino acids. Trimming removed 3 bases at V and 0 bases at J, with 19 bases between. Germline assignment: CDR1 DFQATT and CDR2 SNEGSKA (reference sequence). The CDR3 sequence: CSASELVLALSTDTQYF. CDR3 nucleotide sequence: TGCAGTGCTAGCGAGCTAGTTCTGGCTCTTAGCACAGATACGCAGTATTTT.

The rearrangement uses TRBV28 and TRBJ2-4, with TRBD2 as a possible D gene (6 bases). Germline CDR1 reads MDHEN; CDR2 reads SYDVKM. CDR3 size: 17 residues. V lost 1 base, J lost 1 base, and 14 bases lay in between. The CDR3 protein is CASSLSEGRWAKNIQYF. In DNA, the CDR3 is TGTGCCAGCAGTTTATCGGAGGGTAGATGGGCCAAAAACATTCAGTACTTC.

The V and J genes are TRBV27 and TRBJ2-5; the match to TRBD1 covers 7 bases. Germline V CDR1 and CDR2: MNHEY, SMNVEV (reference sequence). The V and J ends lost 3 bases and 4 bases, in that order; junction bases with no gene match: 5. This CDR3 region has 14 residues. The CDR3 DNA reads TGTGCCAGCAGTTTTGACAGGGTCGGAGAGACCCAGTACTTC. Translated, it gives CASSFDRVGETQYF.

The CDR3 DNA is TGTGCCAGCAGACGCGACCGAAAAGCTTTCTTT. As protein: CASRRDRKAFF. The chain carries TRBV6-5 and TRBJ1-1, with D unclear. Germline CDR1 reads MNHEY; CDR2 reads SVGAGI. This CDR3 has 11 residues. Deletions cut 6 bases from V and 9 bases from J, with 11 bases between.

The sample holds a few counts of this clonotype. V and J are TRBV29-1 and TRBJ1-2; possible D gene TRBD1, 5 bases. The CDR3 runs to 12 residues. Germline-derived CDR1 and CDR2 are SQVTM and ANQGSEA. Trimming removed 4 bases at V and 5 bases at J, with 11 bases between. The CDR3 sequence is CSVGDAGYGYTF. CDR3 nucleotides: TGCAGCGTTGGGGACGCGGGGTATGGCTACACCTTC.

The CDR3 nucleotides read TGCGCCAGCAGCCAATTCCCGGGGGGTGGCAGCAATGAGCAGTTCTTC. Protein: CASSQFPGGGSNEQFF. The chain links TRBV4-1 to TRBJ2-1; 7 nucleotides line up with TRBD2. The germline V gene has CDR1 MGHRA and CDR2 YSYEKL. This CDR3 comprises 16 residues. J lost 6 bases, V lost 2 bases, and 10 bases had no gene match.

CDR3 in amino acids: CASSQGADLETYEQYF. CDR3 DNA sequence: TGCGCCAGCAGCCAAGGGGCCGATCTGGAAACCTACGAGCAGTACTTC. This sequence joins TRBV4-1 and TRBJ2-7; no clear D gene. In germline, CDR1 is MGHRA, CDR2 YSYEKL. This CDR3 contains 16 residues. Trimming pared 1 base from V and 2 bases from J, leaving 15 bases between.

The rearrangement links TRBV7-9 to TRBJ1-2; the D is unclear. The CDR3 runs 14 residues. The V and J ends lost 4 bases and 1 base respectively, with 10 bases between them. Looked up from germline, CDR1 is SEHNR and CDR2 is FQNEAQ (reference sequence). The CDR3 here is CASSSGINNYGYTF. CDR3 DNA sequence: TGTGCCAGCAGCTCCGGGATTAATAACTATGGCTACACCTTC. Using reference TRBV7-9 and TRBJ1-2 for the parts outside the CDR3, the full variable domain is DTGVSQNPRHKITKRGQNVTFRCDPISEHNRLYWYRQTLGQGPEFLTYFQNEAQLEKSRLLSDRFSAERPKGSFSTLEIQRTEQGDSAMYLCASSSGINNYGYTFGSGTRLTVV.